This TCR beta chain was sequenced in a study of cytomegalovirus exposure and HLA in healthy donors. At the level of the study: The roughly 670 first-cohort repertoires and the 95 to 150 validation repertoires shared the same platform, a later analysis reported.

Study-wide results and caveats: Under in vitro conditions, a few CMV-associated chains were confirmed as specific for CMV antigens. A classifier reportedly called cytomegalovirus status with high sensitivity and specificity.

This table comes from immunoSEQ multiplex PCR, and its TCRdb copy is limited to in-frame clones, with some not included. The sample records fewer than 70,000 clones, 90% to 95% being singletons. Germline CDR1 reads SGHAT; CDR2 reads FQNNGV. This CDR3 is 16 amino acids long. V lost 5 bases and J lost 8; bases outside the gene matches: 9. With regard to this clone: Its antigen is not known.

The donors were part of the validation cohort of roughly 110 subjects. That cohort was separate from the first cohort, which comprised 700 or so subjects. This clonotype was obtained from a woman aged 18-29 years in good health and CMV-seropositive. Sequencing was carried out using PBMCs. The gene calls are TRBV11-2 and TRBJ2-1; 13 bases align to TRBD2. For the CDR3, the DNA is TGTGCCAGCAGCAACAGACTAGCGGGAGGAAGGGATGAGCAGTTCTTC. This sequence encodes CASSNRLAGGRDEQFF.